This entry lists 2 T cell receptor beta chains sequenced from one sample in a study of HIV-infected children after antiretroviral therapy interruption (dated by TCRdb to between 2018 and 2020). Read against the paper, the sample's treatment or condition label means: PENTA 11 planned treatment interruption arm or continuous ART arm. The library was produced with 3' RACE. Sequencer: Illumina MiSeq. To correct PCR amplification bias, TCR libraries were generated from RNA with a 3' RACE protocol that used unique molecular identifiers. The public reads were run again by TCRdb, first through fastp at Q25 and then through MiXCR, and only productive beta chains were kept. Rows with a matching CDR3 protein are joined into one entry that keeps the most common DNA and genes. The sample data list more than 85,000 distinct CDR3 sequences, and roughly 6.7% of these were observed just once. The ten most abundant clones make up around 1.1% of the sample.

Specimen: CD45RA+ CD4+ T cells from PBMCs, pooled from several time points, collected from a donor given antiretroviral therapy, either interrupted or continuous. The sample's cell subset or site label, in plain terms: naive CD4+ CD45RA+ CD45RO- T cells. The receptors were gathered from a pool of human donors with HIV.

This clonotype was picked up many times. The rearrangement joins TRBV29-1 to TRBJ2-7; D remains unclear. Germline assignment: CDR1 SQVTM and CDR2 ANQGSEA. V was cut by 0 bases and J by 5 bases, with 11 bases left in between. This CDR3 has 13 residues. The CDR3 DNA reads TGCAGCGTTGAAGATCTTAAGGCCCACGAGCAGTACTTC. Its translation: CSVEDLKAHEQYF.

This clonotype was detected a few times. This chain joins TRBV12-3 or TRBV12-4 and TRBJ2-7; D may be TRBD1 or TRBD2 (8 bases each). This CDR3 region has 14 residues. Deletions cut 6 bases from V and 5 bases from J, with 17 bases between. The DNA of the CDR3 is TGTGCCAGCAGCCCAGGGGGCGGGGGGCACGAGCAGTACTTC. Encoded protein: CASSPGGGGHEQYF.